The clone carrying this TCR beta chain has only a few counts. The sample belongs to a study of blood T cell repertoires in COVID-19. In the study overall: Material from acute and convalescent COVID-19 was sourced from the United States, Italy and Spain.

In the source study's methods: Reference gene primer amplification gave estimated nucleated cell counts. The method was immunoSEQ multiplex PCR; TCRdb's version includes in-frame clones alone and lacks a portion of them. The DNA was the basis for D and trimming; V, J and clone size are from that table. The table records some 58,000 clones, just over 85% of them present only once. V was shortened by 2 bases and J by 2 bases, with 17 bases between the two germline ends. CDR1 is SGHDT and CDR2 is YYEEEE in the germline V gene. CDR3 length: 16 residues. The sequenced sample was peripheral blood. The TCR was taken from a man aged 40-50 years with acute or convalescent COVID-19. The chain recombines TRBV5-6 with TRBJ2-7; D is undetermined. CDR3 nucleotides: TGTGCCAGCAGCTTAACTCCAAGAGACACTCCCTACGAGCAGTACTTC. This sequence encodes CASSLTPRDTPYEQYF.